One and the same sample provided the 5 T cell receptor beta chains below, sequenced in a study of Ad26.COV2.S vaccination and SARS-CoV-2 variants. Treatment defined: 19 received Ad26.COV2.S at low or high dose, single or two shots; roughly five received placebo; per-sample allocation not given. Sampling was performed 63 days after the first vaccine or placebo injection. The assay was immunoSEQ multiplex PCR, and TCRdb's table has in-frame clones only and misses some. The sample lists around 340,000 clones, 80% to 90% occurring once. The sample in question was peripheral blood, obtained in a trial of Ad26.COV2.S vaccine versus placebo. Receptor source: a person between 18 and 65 years old who received the Ad26.COV2.S COVID-19 vaccine or a placebo.

Written as DNA, the CDR3 is TGCAGTGCTAAGTCGGGGTGGGAGCAGTTCTTC. It codes for CSAKSGWEQFF. This sequence joins TRBV20-1 and TRBJ2-1; D is perhaps TRBD2 (5 bases). The germline CDR1 and CDR2 sequences are DFQATT and SNEGSKA (reference sequence). This CDR3 has 11 residues. V shed 4 bases and J shed 10 bases, with 11 bases lying between them.

The chain uses TRBV28 and TRBJ1-5; possible D gene TRBD1, 6 bases. The CDR3 is 16 residues long. CDR1 is MDHEN, CDR2 SYDVKM, per germline. Between the trimmed V and J ends, which lost 6 bases and 3 bases, there was a span of 18 bases. CDR3 nucleotides: TGTGCCAGCAGATTCTCATTACAGGGTCTCAATCAGCCCCAGCATTTT. This sequence encodes CASRFSLQGLNQPQHF.

The gene calls are TRBV7-7 and TRBJ2-1, with TRBD1 as a possible D gene (6 bases). Germline assignment: CDR1 SSHAT and CDR2 FNYEAQ (reference sequence). There are 13 residues in the CDR3. V was pared by 5 bases and J by 10 bases, with 15 bases between. For the CDR3, the DNA is TGTGCCAGCAGCCCAGGGGCGAGCGGAGAGCAGTTCTTC. It is translated as CASSPGASGEQFF.

The J gene is TRBJ1-1, the V gene TRBV5-8, with D tentatively TRBD1 (5 bases). The CDR3 extends over 15 amino acids. V was clipped by 4 bases and J by 5 bases, with 18 bases between them. Germline V lookup: CDR1 SGHTS, CDR2 YDEGEE. For the CDR3, the DNA is TGTGCCAGCAGCGCTCGGGCAGCAGGGAGAACTGAAGCTTTCTTT. Translating it yields CASSARAAGRTEAFF.

The chain has TRBV29-1 and TRBJ2-1; TRBD1 or TRBD2 may be the D gene (5 bases each). Trimming pared 7 bases from V and 2 bases from J, leaving 12 bases between. There are 13 residues in the CDR3. CDR1 and CDR2 (germline): SQVTM, ANQGSEA. CDR3: CSGQGVPYNEQFF. As DNA, the CDR3 is TGCAGCGGCCAGGGAGTCCCCTACAATGAGCAGTTCTTC.